The present T cell receptor (beta chain) was sequenced within a study of human T cells and chemical hapten exposure. At the level of the study: Donors were sensitized with 2% DPC on the upper inner arm. The study's findings and limits: Expanded TCR counts at PT1 were positively correlated with the patch test score.

This clonotype has more than one count but fewer than ten. Antigen unknown. Trimming shortened V by 3 bases and J by 0 bases, and 6 bases separated the two germline ends. Germline assignment: CDR1 DFQATT and CDR2 SNEGSKA (reference sequence). CDR3 length equals 14 residues. MiXCR, run by TCRdb on the RACE reads, gives a single entry per CDR3 protein. The sample consists of about 58,000 distinct CDR3 sequences, 9.5% to 15% of them appearing once. Sample time point: patch test 3, about 24 weeks after DPC sensitization. Stated treatment: therapeutic diphenylcyclopropenone sensitization with weekly scalp DPC.

Source: whole blood, taken in connection with sensitization to the hapten diphenylcyclopropenone (DPC). The chain has TRBV20-1 and TRBJ2-6; D ambiguous. The clonotype comes from a man aged 30 to 39 with alopecia areata. Some clones in this sample may be carry-over from other donors' samples. The CDR3 nucleotides read TGCAGTGCTAGGACGGTCTCTGGGGCCAACGTCCTGACTTTC. Amino acid sequence: CSARTVSGANVLTF.